A single sample gave rise to the 32 T cell receptor beta chains below, sequenced in a study of blood T cell repertoires in COVID-19. The assay was immunoSEQ multiplex PCR, and TCRdb's table has in-frame clones only and misses some. The data contain about 140,000 clones, approximately 86% of them singletons. Sequenced material: peripheral blood. These receptor sequences come from a man between 65 and 85 years old with acute or convalescent COVID-19.

V gene TRBV9 combines with J gene TRBJ2-7; D remains unclear. This CDR3 is 15 amino acids long. The germline CDR1 and CDR2 sequences are SGDLS and YYNGEE. Deletions cut 3 bases from V and 0 bases from J, with 13 bases between. The CDR3 is CASSGHTRSSYEQYF. CDR3 DNA sequence: TGTGCCAGCAGCGGCCACACCCGGAGCTCCTACGAGCAGTACTTC.

The V call is TRBV6-5, the J call TRBJ1-1; 8 bases line up with TRBD1. The CDR3 sequence is 14 residues long. The germline V gene has CDR1 MNHEY and CDR2 SVGAGI. The ends lost 7 bases at V and 3 bases at J; junction bases unmatched: 7. CDR3 DNA sequence: TGTGCCAGCACCTGGACAGGGACAGACACTGAAGCTTTCTTT. Encoded protein: CASTWTGTDTEAFF.

The chain employs TRBV5-1 and TRBJ2-7, with TRBD1 identical over 7 bases. The CDR3 covers 17 residues. With V trimmed by 3 bases and J by 1 base, 13 bases remained unmatched. Germline V gene data show CDR1 as SGHRS and CDR2 as YFSETQ. CDR3 nucleotides: TGCGCCAGCAGCTGGGGACAGCACCCTAGGGGATCCTACGAGCAGTACTTC. Protein sequence: CASSWGQHPRGSYEQYF.

The chain has TRBV6-5 and TRBJ1-5; 9 bases agree with TRBD1. With V trimmed by 8 bases and J by 2 bases, 7 bases remained unmatched. The germline V gene has CDR1 MNHEY and CDR2 SVGAGI. CDR3 size: 15 residues. The CDR3 spells CASLRQGGGNQPQHF. In DNA form, the CDR3 reads TGTGCCAGCCTAAGACAGGGGGGGGGCAATCAGCCCCAGCATTTT.

This chain uses TRBV5-1 with TRBJ2-5; 7 nucleotides match TRBD2. The germline V gene has CDR1 SGHRS and CDR2 YFSETQ. V lost 0 bases and J lost 5; bases outside the gene matches: 4. The CDR3 covers 14 residues. The CDR3 DNA sequence: TGCGCCAGCAGCTTGGTAGCGGGCGAGGAGACCCAGTACTTC. This translates into CASSLVAGEETQYF.

The genes are TRBV5-1 and TRBJ1-2, with 10 bases fitting TRBD1. CDR3 length equals 14 residues. J was trimmed by 3 bases and V by 4 bases; bases with no gene match: 3. Germline lookup yields CDR1 SGHRS and CDR2 YFSETQ. The CDR3 DNA reads TGCGCCAGCAGCCGGGACAGGGGAGACTATGGCTACACCTTC. Its protein is CASSRDRGDYGYTF.

The J gene is TRBJ2-2, the V gene TRBV29-1, with no clear D. The CDR3 consists of 14 residues. CDR1 SQVTM and CDR2 ANQGSEA come from the germline V gene. Trimming shortened V by 4 bases and J by 1 base, and 10 bases separated the two germline ends. The CDR3 DNA follows: TGCAGCGTTGGTTGGCAGTTGAACACCGGGGAGCTGTTTTTT. Translating gives CSVGWQLNTGELFF.

This sequence joins TRBV2 and TRBJ2-1, with D possibly being TRBD1 (5 bases). From germline, CDR1 is SNHLY and CDR2 FYNNEI. CDR3 length: 13 residues. V lost 4 bases and J lost 2, with 6 bases in between. The CDR3 DNA reads TGTGCCAGCAGTGTGGGGCCCTACAATGAGCAGTTCTTC. As protein: CASSVGPYNEQFF.

The rearrangement joins TRBV5-1 to TRBJ2-5, with 8 bases matching TRBD1. J lost 3 bases, V lost 0 bases, and 4 bases had no gene match. The CDR3 length is 15 residues. Germline loops: CDR1 SGHRS, CDR2 YFSETQ. CDR3 in DNA: TGCGCCAGCAGCTTGGCCAGGGGGCGCGAAGAGACCCAGTACTTC. Its protein is CASSLARGREETQYF.

This rearrangement joins TRBV27 to TRBJ1-2, with 8 nucleotides matching TRBD1. The CDR3 runs to 15 residues. CDR1 MNHEY and CDR2 SMNVEV come from the germline V gene (reference sequence). Trimming removed 5 bases from V and 5 bases from J; junction bases left unmatched: 10. Written as DNA, the CDR3 is TGTGCCAGCAGTGCCTCCGGGACAGGCCCTTATGGCTACACCTTC. Protein sequence: CASSASGTGPYGYTF.

The gene calls are TRBV10-1 and TRBJ1-2; 8 nucleotides agree with TRBD1. Germline assignment: CDR1 WNHNN and CDR2 SYGVQD (reference sequence). The CDR3 is 13 residues long. V dropped 3 bases and J dropped 8; count of bases not matched to a gene: 5. The CDR3, as DNA: TGCGCCAGCAGTGACAGGGGGCAAGGCGGCTACACCTTC. Translated, it gives CASSDRGQGGYTF.

This chain joins TRBV28 and TRBJ1-5; the D gene is possibly TRBD1 (5 bases). Trimming shortened V by 6 bases and J by 5 bases, and 14 bases separated the two germline ends. CDR1 and CDR2 (germline): MDHEN, SYDVKM. The CDR3 is 14 residues long. The CDR3 DNA sequence: TGTGCCAGCAGGCGGGGGGAAAGGTATCAGCCCCAGCATTTT. Translating gives CASRRGERYQPQHF.

J is TRBJ1-3 and V is TRBV5-8; 9 positions agree with TRBD1. J gave up 1 base and V 1 base, and 9 bases lay outside the gene matches. The CDR3 spans 18 residues. Germline CDR1 and CDR2: SGHTS and YDEGEE. CDR3 protein: CASSLSGTGFSSGNTIYF. The CDR3 nucleotides are TGTGCCAGCAGCTTGTCCGGGACAGGGTTTTCTTCTGGAAACACCATATATTTT.

The rearrangement uses TRBV7-9 and TRBJ2-1, with 9 bases matching TRBD2. CDR3 size: 16 residues. Germline values: CDR1 SEHNR, CDR2 FQNEAQ (reference sequence). V lost 2 bases to trimming and J lost 0 bases; unmatched junction nucleotides: 2. The CDR3 DNA sequence: TGTGCCAGCAGCTTACTAGCGGGGATCTCCTACAATGAGCAGTTCTTC. Amino acid sequence: CASSLLAGISYNEQFF. The full variable domain, with the rest looked up from reference TRBV7-9 and TRBJ2-1, is DTGVSQNPRHKITKRGQNVTFRCDPISEHNRLYWYRQTLGQGPEFLTYFQNEAQLEKSRLLSDRFSAERPKGSFSTLEIQRTEQGDSAMYLCASSLLAGISYNEQFFGPGTRLTVL.

This chain uses TRBV10-1 with TRBJ2-7; 7 nucleotides align to TRBD1. Trimming cost V 2 bases and J 2 bases; bases outside gene matches: 3. CDR3 length: 14 residues. The germline V gene encodes CDR1 WNHNN and CDR2 SYGVQD (reference sequence). The CDR3 DNA reads TGCGCCAGCAGTGAGGACAGGGCTCCCTACGAGCAGTACTTC. It codes for CASSEDRAPYEQYF.

V and J are TRBV6-5 and TRBJ2-5; 10 positions agree with TRBD1. CDR1 MNHEY and CDR2 SVGAGI come from the germline V gene. The CDR3 runs 14 residues. After removal of 6 bases from V and 4 bases from J, the junction contained 5 bases not matched to a gene. The CDR3 loop reads CASSGQGGGETQYF. The CDR3 DNA is TGTGCCAGCAGCGGACAGGGGGGTGGAGAGACCCAGTACTTC.

The rearrangement uses TRBV4-1 and TRBJ1-2, with D possibly TRBD1 on 5 matching bases. The germline V gene has CDR1 MGHRA and CDR2 YSYEKL. The CDR3 is made up of 14 amino acids. The V and J ends lost 0 bases and 4 bases respectively, with 9 bases between them. This CDR3 reads CASSQDTGGYGYTF. The CDR3, as DNA: TGCGCCAGCAGCCAAGATACAGGTGGCTATGGCTACACCTTC.

CDR3 DNA: TGCGCCAGCAGCTTGGCCAGAAGAGGCCTCACTGAAGCTTTCTTT. Its protein product is CASSLARRGLTEAFF. This chain uses TRBV5-1 with TRBJ1-1, with D hard to call. CDR3 length equals 15 residues. V lost 0 bases, J lost 4 bases, and 13 bases lay in between. In germline, CDR1 is SGHRS, CDR2 YFSETQ.

The rearrangement links TRBV10-3 to TRBJ2-3; 8 bases fit TRBD1. The V segment lost 7 bases and the J segment 1 base; nucleotides outside the gene matches: 1. The CDR3 loop spans 13 amino acids. The germline CDR1 and CDR2 sequences are ENHRY and SYGVKD. CDR3 sequence: CAITGQGTDTQYF. The CDR3 nucleotides are TGTGCCATCACGGGACAGGGCACAGATACGCAGTATTTT.

The chain joins TRBV5-4 to TRBJ1-2, with 10 bases matching TRBD1. The ends lost 1 base at V and 4 bases at J; junction bases unmatched: 4. Germline CDR1 and CDR2: SGHNT and YYREEE (reference sequence). This CDR3 spans 15 amino acids. CDR3 nucleotide sequence: TGTGCCAGCAGCTTGCGGGGACAGGGGTTCTATGGCTACACCTTC. Amino acids: CASSLRGQGFYGYTF.

The V gene is TRBV15, the J gene TRBJ2-3, with D possibly TRBD1 on 5 matching bases. V lost 1 base, J lost 5 bases, and 7 bases lay in between. The CDR3 extends over 13 amino acids. CDR1 LNHNV and CDR2 YYDKDF come from the germline V gene (reference sequence). Written as DNA, the CDR3 is TGTGCCACCAGCAGAGTTAGGGGAGATACGCAGTATTTT. Translated: CATSRVRGDTQYF.

CDR3 residues: CATSRDFPYEQYF. Written as DNA, the CDR3 is TGTGCCACCAGCAGGGACTTCCCCTACGAGCAGTACTTC. The chain has TRBV15 and TRBJ2-7; maybe TRBD2 (5 bases). Trimming stripped 3 bases from V and 2 bases from J, with 8 bases between. The CDR3 is made up of 13 amino acids. Germline V gene lookup returns CDR1 LNHNV and CDR2 YYDKDF (reference sequence).

This clone was seen only once. The chain links TRBV2 to TRBJ2-3, with D maybe TRBD2 (6 bases). The CDR3 runs 14 residues. Trimming stripped 2 bases from V and 6 bases from J, with 12 bases between. Germline V lookup: CDR1 SNHLY, CDR2 FYNNEI. This chain's CDR3 is CASSEMEGLDTQYF. In DNA form, the CDR3 reads TGTGCCAGCAGTGAAATGGAGGGGCTGGATACGCAGTATTTT.

This chain uses TRBV27 with TRBJ1-1; 7 positions match TRBD1. The CDR3 covers 20 residues. V dropped 4 bases and J dropped 1; count of bases not matched to a gene: 21. Germline V gives CDR1 MNHEY, CDR2 SMNVEV (reference sequence). The CDR3 reads CASSSHHLRTGRYGNTEAFF. As DNA, the CDR3 is TGTGCCAGCAGTTCCCACCACCTTAGGACAGGAAGGTACGGGAACACTGAAGCTTTCTTT.

In its sample, this clone was seen once. This chain uses TRBV28 with TRBJ2-5; 8 bases map to TRBD1. The V gene end was trimmed by 7 bases and the J gene end by 7 bases; junction bases not matched to a gene: 23. This CDR3 region has 18 residues. The V gene's germline CDR1 is MDHEN and CDR2 SYDVKM. The CDR3 sequence: CASTPFGTGSPTRGTQYF. The CDR3 DNA reads TGTGCCAGCACCCCTTTCGGGACAGGATCCCCCACCCGAGGGACCCAGTACTTC.

This clone was detected only a few times. V and J are TRBV5-3 and TRBJ1-6; D gene unclear. TRBV5-3 is an ORF, with its function uncertain. V was cut by 2 bases and J by 9 bases, with 21 bases left in between. The CDR3 has 17 residues. CDR3 amino acids: CARSLGPVAAASSPLHF. The DNA for the CDR3 is TGTGCCAGAAGCTTAGGGCCAGTCGCAGCGGCAAGTTCACCCCTCCACTTT.

The chain has TRBV5-6 and TRBJ2-6; D possibly corresponds to TRBD2 (7 bases). The germline V gene has CDR1 SGHDT and CDR2 YYEEEE. Trimming stripped 0 bases from V and 0 bases from J, with 16 bases between. The CDR3 spans 19 residues. Written as DNA, the CDR3 is TGTGCCAGCAGCTTGGCGGGGGGCAGCGCAAGCTCTGGGGCCAACGTCCTGACTTTC. It translates to CASSLAGGSASSGANVLTF.

This chain uses TRBV30 with TRBJ1-3; TRBD1 is a possible D gene (6 bases). The CDR3 sequence is 16 residues long. With 0 bases removed from V and 0 bases from J, the gap between germline ends came to 12 bases. Germline V gene data show CDR1 as GTSNPN and CDR2 as SVGIG (reference sequence). The CDR3 DNA sequence: TGTGCCTGGAGTGTACAGGGTGGGACCTCTGGAAACACCATATATTTT. Translated: CAWSVQGGTSGNTIYF. The variable domain in full, with the rest retrieved from reference TRBV30 and TRBJ1-3, is SQTIHQWPATLVQPVGSPLSLECTVEGTSNPNLYWYRQAAGRGLQLLFYSVGIGQISSEVPQNLSASRPQDRQFILSSKKLLLSDSGFYLCAWSVQGGTSGNTIYFGEGSWLTVV.

This chain links TRBV6-4 with TRBJ1-2; maybe TRBD1 (6 bases). The CDR3 spans 14 residues. Trimming pared 1 base from V and 6 bases from J, leaving 12 bases between. Germline CDR1 is MRHNA and CDR2 is SNTAGT. The CDR3 DNA reads as TGTGCCAGCAGTGACTGGCCAGGGGCGAATGGCTACACCTTC. As protein: CASSDWPGANGYTF.

The V call is TRBV6-1, the J call TRBJ1-3; D uncertain. The length of the CDR3 is 19 residues. The V gene lost 3 bases and the J gene lost 11 bases, with 32 bases spanning the gap. Germline CDR1 and CDR2: MNHNS and SASEGT. The CDR3, as DNA: TGTGCCAGCAGTGAGATACAGAGCTCTGGTTTCTCCTGGCTGCCGGCCATATATTTT. Translation gives CASSEIQSSGFSWLPAIYF.

This rearrangement joins TRBV10-1 to TRBJ2-7; 8 bases fit TRBD2. The V gene end was trimmed by 6 bases and the J gene end by 2 bases; junction bases not matched to a gene: 6. The germline V gene has CDR1 WNHNN and CDR2 SYGVQD (reference sequence). The CDR3 loop spans 14 amino acids. The CDR3 is CASRPGGDTYEQYF. The CDR3 nucleotides are TGCGCCAGCAGGCCGGGAGGGGATACCTACGAGCAGTACTTC.

In regard to this clone: The junction and the germline gene differ at one end; a read error may be behind it. The V gene is TRBV12-5, the J gene TRBJ2-5; 11 bases align to TRBD2. CDR1 and CDR2 from the germline V gene are LGHNT and FRNRAP. The CDR3 consists of 19 residues. For the CDR3, the DNA is TGTGCTAGTGGTTTGGAACAGGGTGTAATAGCGGGGGGGCAAGTGACCCAGTACTTC. It specifies CASGLEQGVIAGGQVTQYF.